This T cell receptor beta chain was recorded in a study of T cells in Graves' hyperthyroidism and ophthalmopathy. Points from the study as a whole: Most thyroid clonotypes with frequency above 0.001 were detected in blood.

Those patients with uncontrolled infection, other autoimmune disease, pregnancy or lactation were excluded. The study based diagnoses on clinical symptoms, serum thyroxine and TRAb, thyroid ultrasound and orbital computed tomography. The sample, blood from the first hyperthyroidism diagnosis, precedes any ophthalmopathy symptoms. This clonotype came up many times. What it binds is not known. At one boundary the junction diverges from the germline segment, which might be a read error. The source material, RNA transcripts, was used to amplify TCR beta CDR3 regions. First-round RT-PCR targeting the TCR CDR3 was performed with the HTBI primer set. TCRdb called the multiplex PCR reads again in MiXCR, with one record for every CDR3 protein. In the table there are more than 300,000 distinct CDR3 sequences, about 15% of which are singletons. Per germline, CDR1 SGHRS and CDR2 YFSETQ. The CDR3 length is 11 residues.

The V and J genes are TRBV5-1 and TRBJ1-3; D is uncertain. The sample consisted of blood. This TCR came from a woman in her 30s with Graves' hyperthyroidism that later progressed to Graves' ophthalmopathy. CDR3 residues: CASSFRNTIYF. The CDR3 bases are TGTGCCAGCAGCTTTCGAAACACCATATATTTT.